This TCR beta chain is drawn from a study of radiation and T cells in renal cell carcinoma. Overall study findings and caveats: Without pretreatment biopsies, baseline tumor clonotype presence was undetermined. From baseline, blood top tumor clonotypes peaked at 2 weeks post-radiation.

The CDR3 is 14 residues long. Germline CDR1 is SSHAT and CDR2 is FNYEAQ (reference sequence). Concerning this clone itself: The antigen is undetermined. Sequence at one end of the junction differs from germline and may be a read error.

Time point here: baseline pretreatment blood. Treatment noted: 15 Gy SBRT to primary tumor, nephrectomy 4 weeks later. Blood was sampled at baseline, 2 weeks and 4 weeks after SBRT. Some clones are missing from TCRdb's copy, which holds only in-frame ones; the method was immunoSEQ multiplex PCR. Here the sample spans about 150,000 clones, roughly nine tenths being singletons. This receptor was obtained from a woman between 65 and 79 years old with renal cell carcinoma. V is TRBV7-7 and J is TRBJ2-5; 8 bases align to TRBD1. Sample: blood, taken from a patient whose treatment included radiotherapy and nephrectomy. This chain's CDR3 is CASSLGGQGETQYF. Written as DNA, the CDR3 is TGTGCTAGCAGCTTAGGTGGACAGGGAGAGACCCAGTACTTC.